The rows below give T cell receptor beta chains drawn from one sample of a study of cytomegalovirus exposure and HLA in healthy donors. Libraries were prepared by immunoSEQ multiplex PCR; TCRdb keeps only in-frame clonotypes and omits some of them. The sample holds more than 100,000 clones, approximately 78% seen once. Sequencing used PBMCs. These receptors were taken from a woman in her 40s in good health and CMV-seropositive. The CDR3 runs from the conserved cysteine through the conserved F or W. A D gene is named only where the DNA matches it firmly. The listing skips clone size in some rows; elsewhere it reads once, few, many or a size class.

once,TRBJ2-1,TRBD2,TRBV6-5,CASRRAGGPINEQFF
-,TRBJ1-3,TRBD1,TRBV7-8,CASSSRDRGLVGGNTIYF
-,TRBJ2-2,TRBD2,TRBV15,CATSRPSGGSGELFF
-,TRBJ1-6,TRBD1,TRBV7-2,CASSLDGTANNSPLHF
-,TRBJ1-1,-,TRBV5-1,CASSFPGGDTEAFF
-,TRBJ1-2,TRBD1,TRBV7-3,CASSGTGNYGYTF
-,TRBJ1-2,-,TRBV7-8,CASSAGNYGYTF
-,TRBJ2-7,-,TRBV2,CASSEIGPPKYEQYF
-,TRBJ2-1,-,TRBV15,CATSRDPRTNNEQFF
-,TRBJ1-6,-,TRBV12-5,CASGSDPGVLSPLHF
-,TRBJ2-6,TRBD1,TRBV19,CASSFGTAGANVLTF
-,TRBJ1-6,-,TRBV9,CASSVERWNSPLHF